The 9 T cell receptor beta chains listed next were all sequenced from one sample in a study of tissue T cells after allogeneic stem cell transplantation. The repertoire was sequenced with immunoSEQ multiplex PCR; TCRdb's copy has only in-frame clones and lacks some. The data show more than 5,500 clones, 60% to 85% seen once. The sequences come from skin, collected at autopsy. Every receptor here comes from a male patient over 55 with steroid-refractory graft-versus-host disease after an allogeneic stem cell transplant. Part of the T cell pool may stem from the graft donor.

The V and J genes are TRBV5-4 and TRBJ2-3, with TRBD1 matching over 8 bases. This CDR3 region has 17 residues. V dropped 1 base and J dropped 4; count of bases not matched to a gene: 11. Germline V CDR1 and CDR2: SGHNT, YYREEE (reference sequence). CDR3 protein: CASSLPEMTGAADTQYF. In DNA form, the CDR3 reads TGTGCCAGCAGCTTGCCAGAGATGACAGGGGCGGCAGATACGCAGTATTTT.

The chain uses TRBV3-1 (or the pseudogene TRBV3-2) and TRBJ1-3, with D possibly TRBD1 on 6 matching bases. The CDR3 contains 17 residues. The germline CDR1 and CDR2 sequences are LGHDT and YNNKEL (reference sequence). The V gene lost 0 bases and the J gene lost 1 base, with 13 bases spanning the gap. The DNA of the CDR3 is TGTGCCAGCAGCCAAGATAGGTACAGGGTTTCTGGAAACACCATATATTTT. Its translation is CASSQDRYRVSGNTIYF.

This rearrangement joins TRBV5-1 to TRBJ1-2; 8 nucleotides agree with TRBD1. The germline V gene encodes CDR1 SGHRS and CDR2 YFSETQ. The V segment lost 4 bases and the J segment 0 bases; nucleotides outside the gene matches: 5. The CDR3 sequence is 15 residues long. CDR3 loop: CASSKGQVTNYGYTF. DNA of the CDR3: TGCGCCAGCAGCAAGGGACAGGTGACTAACTATGGCTACACCTTC. Together with reference TRBV5-1 and TRBJ1-2, the CDR3 gives the full variable domain: KAGVTQTPRYLIKTRGQQVTLSCSPISGHRSVSWYQQTPGQGLQFLFEYFSETQRNKGNFPGRFSGRQFSNSRSEMNVSTLELGDSALYLCASSKGQVTNYGYTFGSGTRLTVV.

The chain links TRBV9 to TRBJ2-5; 7 bases match TRBD1. The junction had 18 bases not matched to a gene; V was cut back by 0 bases and J by 4 bases. This CDR3 is 19 amino acids long. Per the germline V gene, CDR1 is SGDLS and CDR2 is YYNGEE. The CDR3 region has the DNA TGTGCCAGCAGCGTAGCTACCCAGGGACAGTGGGGCACCGCAGAGACCCAGTACTTC. Translating gives CASSVATQGQWGTAETQYF. The full variable domain, rest sourced from reference TRBV9 and TRBJ2-5, is DSGVTQTPKHLITATGQRVTLRCSPRSGDLSVYWYQQSLDQGLQFLIQYYNGEERAKGNILERFSAQQFPDLHSELNLSSLELGDSALYFCASSVATQGQWGTAETQYFGPGTRLLVL.

CDR3: CASSEATGASYTF. CDR3 sequence (DNA): TGTGCCAGCAGTGAAGCGACAGGGGCCAGCTACACCTTC. This chain links TRBV6-1 with TRBJ1-2; 8 positions match TRBD1. The CDR3 has 13 amino acids. V dropped 0 bases and J dropped 9; count of bases not matched to a gene: 3. Germline V gene sequence: CDR1 MNHNS, CDR2 SASEGT.

The rearrangement uses TRBV7-2 and TRBJ2-5; tentatively, D is TRBD1 or TRBD2 (6 bases each). V dropped 8 bases and J dropped 7 bases, with 26 bases sitting between them. The CDR3 extends over 16 amino acids. Looked up from germline, CDR1 is SGHTA and CDR2 is FQGNSA. CDR3 protein: CASARVGGPQGGTQYF. For the CDR3, the DNA is TGTGCCAGCGCGAGGGTCGGGGGTCCACAGGGAGGGACCCAGTACTTC. The full variable domain, completed using reference TRBV7-2 and TRBJ2-5, is GAGVSQSPSNKVTEKGKDVELRCDPISGHTALYWYRQSLGQGLEFLIYFQGNSAPDKSGLPSDRFSAERTGGSVSTLTIQRTQQEDSAVYLCASARVGGPQGGTQYFGPGTRLLVL.

This clone showed up just once. The chain couples TRBV6-2 or TRBV6-3 to TRBJ1-2; 8 bases are a match to TRBD1. CDR1 MNHEY and CDR2 SVGEGT come from the germline V gene. There are 14 residues in the CDR3. The V gene end was trimmed by 7 bases and the J gene end by 4 bases; junction bases not matched to a gene: 8. CDR3 sequence: CASTPDRGFYGYTF. The CDR3 coding sequence is TGTGCCAGCACCCCAGACAGGGGATTCTATGGCTACACCTTC.

The chain couples TRBV7-6 to TRBJ2-5, with 7 bases lining up with TRBD1. After removal of 5 bases from V and 5 bases from J, the junction contained 11 bases not matched to a gene. CDR3 length: 15 residues. CDR1 and CDR2 (germline): SGHVS, FNYEAQ. CDR3 protein: CASSPDRVFGETQYF. As DNA, the CDR3 is TGTGCCAGCAGCCCAGACAGGGTCTTTGGGGAGACCCAGTACTTC.

The V call is TRBV4-1, the J call TRBJ1-1; 10 bases agree with TRBD1. The CDR3 is 12 residues long. The V and J ends lost 10 bases and 5 bases, in that order; junction bases with no gene match: 4. CDR1 is MGHRA and CDR2 is YSYEKL in the germline V gene. CDR3 region: CATRTGGTEAFF. The CDR3 DNA reads TGCGCCACCCGGACAGGGGGAACTGAAGCTTTCTTT.